These T cell receptor beta chains were read from a single sample in a study of shared clonotypes between healthy human individuals. Sequencing was performed with immunoSEQ multiplex PCR; in TCRdb, only in-frame clones are kept and a portion is missing. Of about 2.1 million clones in the sample, 90% to 95% were seen once. Source material: naive CD8+ T cells from PBMCs. Source of these receptors: a man younger than 30 in good health. Some clones in this sample may be carry-over from other donors' samples. Each CDR3 is given with its conserved first and last residue. Each record gives: J gene, V gene, D gene, clone size, CDR3 protein, CDR3 DNA. D genes are given only for firm matches. Only part of the rows carry a size: once, few, many, or a class if the clone is expanded.

TRBJ2-1	TRBV7-2	TRBD2	.	CASSQRTGLAGPPWFF	TGTGCCAGCAGCCAAAGAACAGGACTAGCGGGGCCGCCCTGGTTCTTC
TRBJ1-1	TRBV19	TRBD1	.	CASTNRGPVNTEAFF	TGTGCCAGTACTAACAGGGGTCCCGTGAACACTGAAGCTTTCTTT
TRBJ2-1	TRBV11-2	.	.	CASSPPGDEQFF	TGTGCCAGCAGCCCGCCTGGTGATGAGCAGTTCTTC
TRBJ2-1	TRBV7-9	TRBD2	.	CASSLSGRGSNEQFF	TGTGCCAGCAGCCTTAGCGGGAGAGGGAGCAATGAGCAGTTCTTC
TRBJ2-3	TRBV11-2	TRBD2	.	CASSLVSSGRARTDTQYF	TGTGCCAGCAGCTTAGTTTCTAGCGGGAGGGCCCGCACAGATACGCAGTATTTT
TRBJ1-3	TRBV10-3	.	once	CAISESKITFALSGNTIYF	TGTGCCATCAGTGAGTCGAAAATAACCTTCGCCCTCTCTGGAAACACCATATATTTT
TRBJ2-1	TRBV28	TRBD2	.	CASRPSGGSYNEQFF	TGTGCCAGCAGACCGAGCGGGGGATCCTACAATGAGCAGTTCTTC
TRBJ2-1	TRBV7-6	TRBD2	.	CASSSLAGVPYNEQFF	TGTGCCAGCAGCTCCTTAGCGGGAGTCCCCTACAATGAGCAGTTCTTC
TRBJ2-6	TRBV29-1	.	.	CSAGVGAGANVLTF	TGCAGCGCGGGCGTAGGGGCTGGGGCCAACGTCCTGACTTTC
TRBJ1-1	TRBV9	.	.	CASSEGGYTEAFF	TGTGCCAGCAGTGAGGGGGGATACACTGAAGCTTTCTTT
TRBJ1-1	TRBV10-1	TRBD1	.	CASSPSRGMEAFF	TGCGCCAGCAGCCCTTCCAGGGGGATGGAAGCTTTCTTT
TRBJ2-7	TRBV7-9	.	.	CASSLGVKFYEQYF	TGTGCCAGCAGCTTGGGGGTGAAGTTCTACGAGCAGTACTTC
TRBJ2-7	TRBV7-9	TRBD1	few	CASSLRQGAEEQYF	TGTGCCAGCAGCCTTCGACAGGGGGCGGAAGAGCAGTACTTC
TRBJ2-3	TRBV7-9	.	.	CAGNLGGSDTQYF	TGTGCCGGGAACCTTGGGGGCTCAGATACGCAGTATTTT
TRBJ2-7	TRBV6-1	.	.	CASSTPYEQYF	TGTGCCAGCAGTACTCCCTACGAGCAGTACTTC
TRBJ2-2	TRBV10-2	.	.	CASMSGAGELFF	TGCGCCAGCATGTCTGGTGCCGGGGAGCTGTTTTTT
TRBJ1-1	TRBV19	.	.	CASSIANNGDTEAFF	TGTGCCAGTAGTATAGCAAACAATGGGGACACTGAAGCTTTCTTT
TRBJ1-5	TRBV19	TRBD1	.	CASSHTLRGHGNQPQHF	TGTGCCAGTAGTCACACGCTCAGGGGGCACGGCAATCAGCCCCAGCATTTT
TRBJ2-7	TRBV30	TRBD1	.	CAHTRAGGYEQYF	TGTGCCCACACTCGGGCAGGGGGCTACGAGCAGTACTTC
TRBJ2-1	TRBV27	TRBD1	.	CASSLVQGAADEQFF	TGTGCCAGCAGTTTAGTGCAGGGGGCGGCCGATGAGCAGTTCTTC
TRBJ2-2	TRBV27	TRBD1	.	CASSGRDRGLLGTGELFF	TGTGCCAGCAGTGGACGGGACAGGGGACTATTAGGCACCGGGGAGCTGTTTTTT
TRBJ2-2	TRBV9	.	.	CASSVQAGELFF	TGTGCCAGCAGCGTTCAGGCCGGGGAGCTGTTTTTT
TRBJ2-7	TRBV7-9	.	.	CASSWRDSPSYEQYF	TGTGCCAGCAGCTGGCGAGACAGTCCTTCCTACGAGCAGTACTTC
TRBJ2-3	TRBV10-3	TRBD1	.	CAIRGGQGAPDTQYF	TGTGCCATCCGGGGTGGACAGGGGGCCCCAGATACGCAGTATTTT
TRBJ2-1	TRBV15	TRBD2	.	CATSRGTSGGVEQFF	TGTGCCACCAGCAGGGGGACTAGCGGAGGGGTTGAGCAGTTCTTC
TRBJ2-1	TRBV5-1	TRBD2	.	CASSLGAGGFYNEQFF	TGCGCCAGCAGCTTAGGAGCGGGAGGGTTCTACAATGAGCAGTTCTTC
TRBJ1-1	TRBV28	.	.	CASSIDSMNTEAFF	TGTGCCAGCAGTATCGACAGCATGAACACTGAAGCTTTCTTT
TRBJ2-2	TRBV7-9	.	.	CASSTPPDFVGELFF	TGTGCCAGCAGCACCCCTCCGGACTTCGTAGGGGAGCTGTTTTTT